The 31 T cell receptor beta chains in this list originate from one sample, sequenced in a study of cytomegalovirus exposure and HLA in healthy donors. PCR employed 60 Vbeta and 13 Jbeta primers. The repertoire was sequenced with immunoSEQ multiplex PCR; TCRdb's copy has only in-frame clones and lacks some. The sample records some 40,000 clones, about half being singletons. Source material: PBMCs. These receptors all come from a woman between 40 and 55 years old in good health and CMV-seropositive.

The chain recombines TRBV7-8 with TRBJ1-4; D is unclear. Germline CDR1 is SGHVS and CDR2 is FQNEAQ. The CDR3 spans 15 residues. V was pared by 5 bases and J by 5 bases, with 15 bases between. The CDR3 DNA reads TGTGCCAGCAGCCCAACCCCAGGCCCAAATGAAAAACTGTTTTTT. Protein sequence: CASSPTPGPNEKLFF.

CDR3 in amino acids: CASSPIHPGQSTEAFF. The DNA of the CDR3 is TGTGCCAGCAGCCCGATTCATCCGGGACAGAGTACTGAAGCTTTCTTT. The J gene is TRBJ1-1, the V gene TRBV7-6, with TRBD1 identical over 7 bases. CDR1 is SGHVS, CDR2 FNYEAQ, per germline. J gave up 5 bases and V 5 bases, and 14 bases lay outside the gene matches. CDR3 length: 16 residues.

V usage is TRBV6-6 and J usage is TRBJ2-1; D possibly corresponds to TRBD2 (5 bases). The CDR3 extends over 16 amino acids. CDR1 and CDR2 from the germline V gene are MNHNY and SVGAGI (reference sequence). V was pared by 6 bases and J by 0 bases, with 15 bases between. The CDR3: CASSRRTSTSYNEQFF. The CDR3 DNA is TGTGCCAGCAGCCGAAGAACTAGTACCTCCTACAATGAGCAGTTCTTC.

This sequence joins TRBV29-1 and TRBJ2-7; no definite D call. This CDR3 has 12 amino acids. Trimming shortened V by 1 base and J by 0 bases, and 4 bases separated the two germline ends. CDR1 and CDR2 from the germline V gene are SQVTM and ANQGSEA. The CDR3 spells CSVEAGSYEQYF. The CDR3 nucleotides read TGCAGCGTTGAAGCGGGCTCCTACGAGCAGTACTTC.

The V call is TRBV18, the J call TRBJ2-7; 9 nucleotides line up with TRBD2. V shed 3 bases, J shed 3 bases, and the junction held 6 bases outside the gene matches. Germline loops: CDR1 KGHSH, CDR2 LQKENI. This CDR3 comprises 15 residues. The CDR3 nucleotides are TGTGCCAGCTCACCGGCGGGGGGGGGCAGCTACGAGCAGTACTTC. It yields the protein CASSPAGGGSYEQYF.

The V call is TRBV11-2, the J call TRBJ2-2; D remains unclear. This CDR3 comprises 14 residues. With 5 bases removed from V and 6 bases from J, the gap between germline ends came to 13 bases. Germline assignment: CDR1 SGHAT and CDR2 FQNNGV. CDR3 bases: TGTGCCAGCAGCATTAACTTTTTCCCCGGGGAGCTGTTTTTT. Its protein is CASSINFFPGELFF.

This sequence joins TRBV27 and TRBJ1-1, with D perhaps matching TRBD1 (6 bases). Germline loops: CDR1 MNHEY, CDR2 SMNVEV (reference sequence). V dropped 4 bases and J dropped 3 bases, with 12 bases sitting between them. The CDR3 covers 14 residues. In DNA, the CDR3 is TGTGCCAGCAGTTACGAAGGGGGATACACTGAAGCTTTCTTT. Amino acid sequence: CASSYEGGYTEAFF.

This clone was observed many times. The CDR3 DNA follows: TGTGCCAGCAGCTTATGGGGGGGGACTGAAGCTTTCTTT. It specifies CASSLWGGTEAFF. The J gene is TRBJ1-1, the V gene TRBV11-3, with D perhaps matching TRBD1 (5 bases). The germline V and J ends were trimmed by 2 bases and 5 bases, with 9 bases remaining between them. The CDR3 sequence is 13 residues long. Germline V CDR1 and CDR2: SGHNT, YENEEA.

The gene calls are TRBV5-1 and TRBJ1-6; 7 bases are shared with TRBD1. The CDR3 totals 15 residues. Germline V gene sequence: CDR1 SGHRS, CDR2 YFSETQ. V shed 1 base, J shed 10 bases, and the junction held 8 bases outside the gene matches. This CDR3 reads CASSLQTGSQSPLHF. The CDR3 DNA reads as TGCGCCAGCAGCTTGCAGACAGGGTCCCAATCACCCCTCCACTTT.

J is TRBJ2-3 and V is TRBV7-8, with TRBD1 as a possible D gene (7 bases). Per germline, CDR1 SGHVS and CDR2 FQNEAQ. This CDR3 region has 15 residues. V was cut by 1 base and J by 9 bases, with 17 bases left in between. CDR3 DNA sequence: TGTGCCAGCAGCTTAGGGGGCAGGGGGGCTGGCACGCAGTATTTT. As protein: CASSLGGRGAGTQYF. Filled out from reference TRBV7-8 and TRBJ2-3, the complete variable domain reads GAGVSQSPRYKVAKRGQDVALRCDPISGHVSLFWYQQALGQGPEFLTYFQNEAQLDKSGLPSDRFFAERPEGSVSTLKIQRTQQEDSAVYLCASSLGGRGAGTQYFGPGTRLTVL.

V is TRBV7-2 and J is TRBJ1-6; D remains ambiguous. The germline V and J ends were trimmed by 5 bases and 1 base, with 12 bases remaining between them. The CDR3 is 16 residues long. Germline-derived CDR1 and CDR2 are SGHTA and FQGNSA. CDR3 amino acids: CASSRDAGSYNSPLHF. CDR3 in DNA: TGTGCCAGCAGCCGTGACGCGGGATCCTATAATTCACCCCTCCACTTT.

This clone was observed a handful of times. The chain is built from TRBV7-9 and TRBJ1-3; D not certain. CDR1 SEHNR and CDR2 FQNEAQ come from the germline V gene (reference sequence). The CDR3 is made up of 16 amino acids. The V end was cut by 0 bases, the J end by 2 bases, with 11 bases between. Here the CDR3 DNA reads TGTGCCAGCAGCTTAGCTCCGGGGATAGCTGGAAACACCATATATTTT. Its protein is CASSLAPGIAGNTIYF. The entire variable domain, with the rest obtained from reference TRBV7-9 and TRBJ1-3, is as follows: DTGVSQNPRHKITKRGQNVTFRCDPISEHNRLYWYRQTLGQGPEFLTYFQNEAQLEKSRLLSDRFSAERPKGSFSTLEIQRTEQGDSAMYLCASSLAPGIAGNTIYFGEGSWLTVV.

This chain connects TRBV11-2 to TRBJ2-2, with unresolved D. The length of the CDR3 is 15 residues. Germline V gene lookup returns CDR1 SGHAT and CDR2 FQNNGV. V was trimmed by 1 base and J by 2 bases, leaving 8 bases between them. In nucleotides, the CDR3 is TGTGCCAGCAGCTTAGGCTATTCTAACACCGGGGAGCTGTTTTTT. Translating it yields CASSLGYSNTGELFF.

In its sample, this clone was seen a few times. The rearrangement uses TRBV5-6 and TRBJ2-5, with 7 nucleotides matching TRBD2. Germline trimming cut 3 bases from V and 9 bases from J; bases unmatched to any gene: 5. CDR3 size: 12 residues. The germline V gene encodes CDR1 SGHDT and CDR2 YYEEEE. The CDR3 DNA is TGTGCCAGCAGCTGGGGGGGGGACTCCCAGTACTTC. It specifies CASSWGGDSQYF. The full variable domain, its missing parts supplied by reference TRBV5-6 and TRBJ2-5, is DAGVTQSPTHLIKTRGQQVTLRCSPKSGHDTVSWYQQALGQGPQFIFQYYEEEERQRGNFPDRFSGHQFPNYSSELNVNALLLGDSALYLCASSWGGDSQYFGPGTRLLVL.

In its sample, this clone ranks as medium-sized (0.01 to 0.1%). This chain links TRBV5-1 with TRBJ2-2; 7 bases align to TRBD2. J was trimmed by 3 bases and V by 1 base; bases with no gene match: 6. Germline CDR1 SGHRS, CDR2 YFSETQ. The CDR3 is 16 residues long. The CDR3 region has the DNA TGCGCCAGCAGCTTGTCGGGGGGTGTTGACACCGGGGAGCTGTTTTTT. Translation gives CASSLSGGVDTGELFF.

This clone was picked up a small number of times. The chain carries TRBV5-1 and TRBJ1-2, with TRBD1 identical over 7 bases. CDR1 SGHRS and CDR2 YFSETQ come from the germline V gene. Losses at the gene ends were 4 bases for V and 4 bases for J; bases not matched to a gene: 10. This CDR3 spans 15 amino acids. The CDR3 DNA reads TGCGCCAGCAGCGCGACAGGGCTACGGAGCTATGGCTACACCTTC. This encodes CASSATGLRSYGYTF.

The chain uses TRBV5-1 and TRBJ1-1; perhaps TRBD1 as D (6 bases). Between the trimmed V and J ends, which lost 4 bases and 3 bases, there was a span of 16 bases. Germline loops: CDR1 SGHRS, CDR2 YFSETQ. CDR3 size: 15 residues. This CDR3 reads CASSSQGRGDTEAFF. The CDR3, as DNA: TGCGCCAGCAGCAGCCAGGGGAGAGGGGACACTGAAGCTTTCTTT.

The chain links TRBV18 to TRBJ2-4; D gene uncertain. Germline V lookup: CDR1 KGHSH, CDR2 LQKENI. CDR3 size: 16 residues. Deletions cut 0 bases from V and 5 bases from J, with 14 bases between. The CDR3 nucleotides read TGTGCCAGCTCACCACCCACCGGGTTTCGGGAAAACATTCAGTACTTC. Translation gives CASSPPTGFRENIQYF. Full variable domain (rest looked up from reference TRBV18 and TRBJ2-4): NAGVMQNPRHLVRRRGQEARLRCSPMKGHSHVYWYRQLPEEGLKFMVYLQKENIIDESGMPKERFSAEFPKEGPSILRIQQVVRGDSAAYFCASSPPTGFRENIQYFGAGTRLSVL.

The chain is built from TRBV19 and TRBJ2-4; 7 bases fit TRBD1. Germline V gives CDR1 LNHDA, CDR2 SQIVND (reference sequence). CDR3 length: 13 amino acids. J lost 5 bases, V lost 6 bases, and 4 bases had no gene match. As DNA, the CDR3 is TGTGCCAGTAGCGAGGGGGCTGAAAACATTCAGTACTTC. Amino acids: CASSEGAENIQYF.

V and J are TRBV15 and TRBJ2-7; unclear D gene. Germline V lookup: CDR1 LNHNV, CDR2 YYDKDF (reference sequence). There are 14 residues in the CDR3. Deletions cut 2 bases from V and 6 bases from J, with 14 bases between. CDR3 sequence (DNA): TGTGCCACCAGCAGACGACGAGGAGAGCTCGAGCAGTACTTC. Translation gives CATSRRRGELEQYF.

V and J are TRBV9 and TRBJ1-6; TRBD1 matches at 10 bases. V lost 3 bases, J lost 7 bases, and 4 bases stayed unmatched. The CDR3 spans 15 residues. Per germline, CDR1 SGDLS and CDR2 YYNGEE. The CDR3 bases are TGTGCCAGCAGCGCCAGGGGACAGGGGAATTCACCCCTCCACTTT. Translated: CASSARGQGNSPLHF. The variable domain in full, with the rest retrieved from reference TRBV9 and TRBJ1-6, is DSGVTQTPKHLITATGQRVTLRCSPRSGDLSVYWYQQSLDQGLQFLIQYYNGEERAKGNILERFSAQQFPDLHSELNLSSLELGDSALYFCASSARGQGNSPLHFGNGTRLTVT.

This chain uses TRBV6-5 with TRBJ1-1; 8 bases are a match to TRBD1. From germline, CDR1 is MNHEY and CDR2 SVGAGI. The CDR3 extends over 13 amino acids. J gave up 10 bases and V 6 bases, and 10 bases lay outside the gene matches. This chain's CDR3 is CASRDLSGGAAFF. As DNA, the CDR3 is TGTGCCAGCAGGGATTTGTCAGGGGGCGCAGCTTTCTTT.

The V and J genes are TRBV6-5 and TRBJ1-2; TRBD1 matches 9 bases. V gave up 9 bases and J gave up 7 bases; unmatched junction bases: 12. CDR1 MNHEY and CDR2 SVGAGI come from the germline V gene. This CDR3 region has 14 residues. The CDR3 bases are TGTGCCAGTAAGGGACAGGGTGTTTCCAGTGGCTACACCTTC. It yields the protein CASKGQGVSSGYTF.

This clone appeared a few times. CDR3 region: CASSLRGAMNTEAFF. In nucleotides, the CDR3 is TGTGCCAGCAGCTTGCGGGGGGCGATGAACACTGAAGCTTTCTTT. The chain carries TRBV7-9 and TRBJ1-1; D perhaps matches TRBD1 (6 bases). V was clipped by 3 bases and J by 0 bases, with 11 bases between them. Germline lookup yields CDR1 SEHNR and CDR2 FQNEAQ (reference sequence). The CDR3 sequence is 15 residues long.

The CDR3 coding sequence is TGTGCCAGCAGCTTAAGGGGACAGGGGGCTGGGGAGCAGTACTTC. This translates into CASSLRGQGAGEQYF. The chain employs TRBV7-9 and TRBJ2-5; 12 bases agree with TRBD1. The V gene end was trimmed by 2 bases and the J gene end by 11 bases; junction bases not matched to a gene: 9. CDR3 length: 15 residues. Germline V CDR1 and CDR2: SEHNR, FQNEAQ (reference sequence). The full variable domain, rest sourced from reference TRBV7-9 and TRBJ2-5, is DTGVSQNPRHKITKRGQNVTFRCDPISEHNRLYWYRQTLGQGPEFLTYFQNEAQLEKSRLLSDRFSAERPKGSFSTLEIQRTEQGDSAMYLCASSLRGQGAGEQYFGPGTRLLVL.

CDR3: CATGQGGYEQYF. DNA of the CDR3: TGTGCCACTGGACAGGGGGGGTACGAGCAGTACTTC. The chain links TRBV10-3 to TRBJ2-5, with 10 bases that match TRBD1. The DNA end lines up better with TRBJ2-7; the J call may be wrong. This CDR3 region has 12 residues. CDR1 and CDR2 from the germline V gene are ENHRY and SYGVKD.

The V call is TRBV4-2, the J call TRBJ1-2, with a tentative D call TRBD1 (5 bases). The germline gives CDR1 LGHNA, CDR2 YNFKEQ. V lost 0 bases and J lost 10, with 33 bases in between. The CDR3 loop spans 20 amino acids. CDR3 sequence reads: CASSQDLFGGVNLGRMYYTF. The DNA for the CDR3 is TGTGCCAGCAGCCAAGATCTTTTTGGAGGGGTCAACCTCGGACGGATGTACTACACCTTC.

V is TRBV5-4 and J is TRBJ2-5, with D unresolved. CDR3 length equals 14 residues. Germline lookup yields CDR1 SGHNT and CDR2 YYREEE (reference sequence). Trimming left V 3 bases short and J 1 base short, with 10 bases between. This CDR3 reads CASSSNPSQETQYF. The CDR3 region has the DNA TGTGCCAGCAGCTCCAACCCTAGCCAAGAGACCCAGTACTTC.

This chain uses TRBV7-8 with TRBJ1-3; D remains ambiguous. Trimming took 4 bases from V and 0 from J, leaving 16 bases between them. Germline CDR1 reads SGHVS; CDR2 reads FQNEAQ. The CDR3 is made up of 17 amino acids. DNA of the CDR3: TGTGCCAGCAGCTCTTGGGTTCAGGAAAGCTCTGGAAACACCATATATTTT. Protein: CASSSWVQESSGNTIYF.

This clone was seen only a few times. The chain carries TRBV5-1 and TRBJ2-1; D not resolved. Germline V lookup: CDR1 SGHRS, CDR2 YFSETQ. The CDR3 totals 15 residues. The V end was cut by 0 bases, the J end by 2 bases, with 9 bases between. In DNA, the CDR3 is TGCGCCAGCAGCTTGGCGAGTCTCACCTACAATGAGCAGTTCTTC. This encodes CASSLASLTYNEQFF.

Concerning this clone itself: The junction differs from germline at one of its ends, possibly a read error. This rearrangement joins TRBV28 to TRBJ2-3; D may be TRBD2 (7 bases). The CDR3 loop spans 15 amino acids. The germline CDR1 and CDR2 sequences are MDHEN and SYDVKM. CDR3 region: CASSRGGGGTDTQYF. The CDR3 DNA is TGTGCCAGCAGTAGGGGGGGTGGAGGCACCGATACGCAGTATTTT.